The 31 T cell receptor beta chains reported below all come from one sample, sequenced in a study of T-cell reconstitution after alpha-beta-depleted transplantation in children. Using unique molecular identifiers, the investigators prepared the TCRbeta library. TCRdb processed the PCR reads anew with MiXCR; each CDR3 protein has one entry. This table has hundreds of thousands of distinct CDR3 sequences, around 17% appearing once. Specimen: PBMCs from the stem cell graft donor, collected from the stem cell graft. The origin of the receptors is a human donor who donated a stem cell graft to a child with acute myeloid leukemia.

This chain joins TRBV6-1 and TRBJ2-7; D may be TRBD2 (7 bases). CDR3 length: 14 amino acids. CDR1 MNHNS and CDR2 SASEGT come from the germline V gene. Between the trimmed V and J ends, which lost 4 bases and 4 bases, there was a span of 14 bases. CDR3 bases: TGTGCCAGCAGTGCCCCGGGGAGGGGGTACGAGCAGTACTTC. This encodes CASSAPGRGYEQYF.

This clonotype was counted only a few times. The chain carries TRBV5-1 and TRBJ2-3; D might be TRBD2 (5 bases). Germline CDR1 is SGHRS and CDR2 is YFSETQ. The V end lost 4 bases, the J end lost 5 bases, and 8 bases lay between the germline ends. This CDR3 contains 12 residues. The DNA of the CDR3 is TGCGCCAGCAGCGGCCGGGAAGATACGCAGTATTTT. As protein: CASSGREDTQYF.

This clonotype was found many times. The V and J genes are TRBV20-1 and TRBJ1-1; tentatively, D is TRBD1 (5 bases). V gave up 3 bases and J gave up 2 bases, with 13 bases separating them. There are 14 residues in the CDR3. Germline V gives CDR1 DFQATT, CDR2 SNEGSKA (reference sequence). The CDR3: CSARFLGGNTEAFF. CDR3 DNA: TGCAGTGCTAGGTTTCTCGGGGGTAACACTGAAGCTTTCTTT.

The genes are TRBV28 and TRBJ1-1, with D unresolved. Germline CDR1 is MDHEN and CDR2 is SYDVKM. The V gene lost 6 bases and the J gene lost 3 bases, with 11 bases spanning the gap. The CDR3 has 13 residues. The CDR3 DNA is TGTGCCAGCAGCTCCAGCCCAGACACTGAAGCTTTCTTT. It encodes CASSSSPDTEAFF. Full variable domain (rest looked up from reference TRBV28 and TRBJ1-1): DVKVTQSSRYLVKRTGEKVFLECVQDMDHENMFWYRQDPGLGLRLIYFSYDVKMKEKGDIPEGYSVSREKKERFSLILESASTNQTSMYLCASSSSPDTEAFFGQGTRLTVV.

There are many counts of this clonotype. The V and J genes are TRBV20-1 and TRBJ1-2; 9 bases line up with TRBD1. This CDR3 has 13 residues. CDR1 is DFQATT, CDR2 SNEGSKA, per germline (reference sequence). The V and J ends lost 3 bases and 7 bases, in that order; junction bases with no gene match: 6. In DNA, the CDR3 is TGCAGTGCTAGTAACAGGGGGCAGGGTGGCTACACCTTC. It specifies CSASNRGQGGYTF.

This clonotype was counted at least ten times. DNA of the CDR3: TGTGCCAGCAGCTTGGGAGGTAGCGGGAGCACAGATACGCAGTATTTT. The encoded protein is CASSLGGSGSTDTQYF. This chain uses TRBV7-6 with TRBJ2-3; 7 positions match TRBD2. CDR3 size: 16 residues. Trimming at V came to 3 bases and at J to 0 bases, leaving 6 bases not matched to a gene. CDR1 and CDR2 from the germline V gene are SGHVS and FNYEAQ.

This clonotype was seen repeatedly, ten times or more. The chain is built from TRBV20-1 and TRBJ2-1; 9 bases fit TRBD1. Germline V gene data show CDR1 as DFQATT and CDR2 as SNEGSKA (reference sequence). CDR3 length: 14 residues. J lost 3 bases, V lost 3 bases, and 3 bases had no gene match. The DNA of the CDR3 is TGCAGTGCTAGTGTGACAGGGGGCTACAATGAGCAGTTCTTC. Residues: CSASVTGGYNEQFF.

The chain couples TRBV7-9 to TRBJ2-7; a weak D match, TRBD1 (5 bases). The V end was cut by 5 bases, the J end by 2 bases, with 16 bases between. Germline lookup yields CDR1 SEHNR and CDR2 FQNEAQ (reference sequence). The CDR3 has 15 residues. The CDR3 spells CASSPQAPLTYEQYF. As DNA, the CDR3 is TGTGCCAGCAGCCCACAGGCGCCTTTGACCTACGAGCAGTACTTC. Supplemented by reference TRBV7-9 and TRBJ2-7, the full variable domain reads DTGVSQNPRHKITKRGQNVTFRCDPISEHNRLYWYRQTLGQGPEFLTYFQNEAQLEKSRLLSDRFSAERPKGSFSTLEIQRTEQGDSAMYLCASSPQAPLTYEQYFGPGTRLTVT.

This clonotype was found many times. The V and J genes are TRBV20-1 and TRBJ2-1; maybe TRBD2 (6 bases). Germline CDR1 and CDR2: DFQATT and SNEGSKA (reference sequence). This CDR3 has 11 amino acids. Between the trimmed V and J ends, which lost 1 base and 15 bases, there was a span of 13 bases. The CDR3 DNA follows: TGCAGTGCTAGAGCGGGCGGGGCGAGGTTCTTC. It codes for CSARAGGARFF.

This clonotype was found a few times. V is TRBV7-9 and J is TRBJ2-3; D not certain. This CDR3 spans 13 amino acids. Germline CDR1 SEHNR, CDR2 FQNEAQ (reference sequence). V was shortened by 5 bases and J by 1 base, with 7 bases between the two germline ends. CDR3 in amino acids: CASSQARTDTQYF. CDR3 DNA sequence: TGTGCCAGCAGCCAGGCGCGCACAGATACGCAGTATTTT.

V usage is TRBV7-2 and J usage is TRBJ2-3; 14 bases map to TRBD2. Germline-derived CDR1 and CDR2 are SGHTA and FQGNSA. The trim removed 2 bases at V and 4 bases at J, leaving 5 bases unmatched. This CDR3 spans 17 amino acids. DNA of the CDR3: TGTGCCAGCAGCTTATCCCCGACTAGCGGGGGGGCAGATACGCAGTATTTT. Translating gives CASSLSPTSGGADTQYF.

The table lists this clonotype with many counts. This chain connects TRBV6-5 to TRBJ2-5; no definite D call. The length of the CDR3 is 12 residues. V was pared by 2 bases and J by 4 bases, with 5 bases between. From germline, CDR1 is MNHEY and CDR2 SVGAGI. The CDR3 spells CASSYPPETQYF. Here the CDR3 DNA reads TGTGCCAGCAGTTACCCCCCAGAGACCCAGTACTTC.

In this sample, this clonotype turned up a few times. J is TRBJ2-7 and V is TRBV11-2, with TRBD2 as a possible D gene (6 bases). CDR3 size: 17 residues. V lost 3 bases and J lost 0, with 18 bases in between. Germline CDR1 SGHAT, CDR2 FQNNGV. The CDR3 coding sequence is TGTGCCAGCAGCTTGGGGACGGGCGGGGAAAGCTCCTACGAGCAGTACTTC. This translates into CASSLGTGGESSYEQYF.

This chain joins TRBV4-1 and TRBJ2-3, with D possibly being TRBD2 (5 bases). Germline V gene sequence: CDR1 MGHRA, CDR2 YSYEKL. The CDR3 is 18 amino acids. The V end was cut by 4 bases, the J end by 6 bases, with 26 bases between. CDR3 DNA sequence: TGCGCCAGCAGCCCGCGAGGTTCAGTCCAACCAATAGCGGATACGCAGTATTTT. The encoded protein is CASSPRGSVQPIADTQYF.

This clonotype was seen repeatedly, ten times or more. The rearrangement uses TRBV27 and TRBJ2-7; D gene unclear. The V gene lost 6 bases and the J gene lost 5 bases, with 11 bases spanning the gap. This CDR3 is built from 12 residues. Germline loops: CDR1 MNHEY, CDR2 SMNVEV (reference sequence). The CDR3 is CASSPGFNEQYF. DNA of the CDR3: TGTGCCAGCAGCCCGGGTTTCAACGAGCAGTACTTC.

As concerns this clonotype: A much bigger clone sits one base away, suggesting this may be a read error. The chain links TRBV30 to TRBJ2-7; no firm D call. The CDR3 extends over 12 amino acids. CDR1 and CDR2 from the germline V gene are GTSNPN and SVGIG (reference sequence). Trimming removed 1 base at V and 6 bases at J, with 10 bases between. CDR3 bases: TGTGCCTGGAGTGATGACTGGGGCGAGCAGTACTTC. Amino acids: CAWSDDWGEQYF.

In its sample, this clonotype was seen many times. The chain employs TRBV7-2 and TRBJ2-7; D possibly corresponds to TRBD2 (6 bases). Germline V gives CDR1 SGHTA, CDR2 FQGNSA. This CDR3 contains 15 residues. Trimming removed 2 bases at V and 0 bases at J, with 11 bases between. CDR3 sequence reads: CASSLLEGSSYEQYF. CDR3 bases: TGTGCCAGCAGCTTATTGGAGGGCAGCTCCTACGAGCAGTACTTC.

The genes are TRBV21-1 and TRBJ2-7. TRBV21-1 is a recognized pseudogene. The CDR3 is made up of 15 amino acids. The DNA for the CDR3 is TGTGCCAGCAGCAAAGAAACGGATATCTCCTACGAGCAGTACGTC. This encodes CASSKETDISYEQYV.

The chain employs TRBV5-5 and TRBJ2-1, with 11 bases that match TRBD1. This CDR3 has 15 residues. V was pared by 0 bases and J by 8 bases, with 4 bases of the junction left unmatched. The germline V gene encodes CDR1 SGHKS and CDR2 YYEKEE (reference sequence). The CDR3 sequence: CASSLVGTGGDEQFF. In nucleotides, the CDR3 is TGTGCCAGCAGCTTGGTCGGGACAGGGGGAGATGAGCAGTTCTTC.

With respect to this clonotype: Relative to the germline gene, one junction end is altered; a read error may explain this. This chain uses TRBV20-1 with TRBJ1-2, with TRBD1 as a possible D gene (5 bases). This CDR3 has 16 residues. The germline V gene encodes CDR1 DFQATT and CDR2 SNEGSKA (reference sequence). CDR3 bases: TGCTGTGCTAGAGATCCGTGGGACGGCACCCGGGTTGGCTACACCTTC. Residues: CCARDPWDGTRVGYTF.

This chain joins TRBV6-1 and TRBJ1-4; maybe TRBD1 (5 bases). The CDR3 contains 14 residues. CDR1 and CDR2 from the germline V gene are MNHNS and SASEGT. The V end lost 8 bases, the J end lost 3 bases, and 13 bases lay between the germline ends. The CDR3 DNA reads as TGTGCCAGCCGACCTTCGGGGGCTAATGAAAAACTGTTTTTT. This gives the protein CASRPSGANEKLFF.

There are many counts of this clonotype. The rearrangement uses TRBV6-2 or TRBV6-3 and TRBJ2-3; 10 bases match TRBD2. The germline V gene has CDR1 MNHEY and CDR2 SVGEGT. The CDR3 runs 16 residues. The V gene end was trimmed by 8 bases and the J gene end by 2 bases; junction bases not matched to a gene: 10. The CDR3 sequence: CASGDLAGVSTDTQYF. The CDR3 DNA reads TGTGCCAGCGGAGATCTAGCGGGGGTGTCCACAGATACGCAGTATTTT.

The table lists this clonotype with many counts. The rearrangement joins TRBV25-1 to TRBJ2-1; TRBD1 is a possible D gene (5 bases). The ends were cut back, 3 bases at V and 0 bases at J, with 9 bases in the middle. CDR1 and CDR2 from the germline V gene are MGHDK and SYGVNS. This CDR3 is 15 amino acids long. DNA for the CDR3: TGTGCCAGCAGTGAGCAGGGAAGCTCCTACAATGAGCAGTTCTTC. Translating gives CASSEQGSSYNEQFF.

This clonotype was seen at least ten times. The genes are TRBV25-1 and TRBJ1-2, with D perhaps matching TRBD1 (5 bases). Germline CDR1 and CDR2: MGHDK and SYGVNS. This CDR3 spans 12 amino acids. V gave up 1 base and J gave up 5 bases, with 5 bases separating them. The CDR3 loop reads CASSEWGYGYTF. The CDR3 nucleotides read TGTGCCAGCAGTGAATGGGGGTATGGCTACACCTTC.

About this clonotype: This may be a read error: a much more frequent sequence differs by one nucleotide. This chain joins TRBV5-6 and TRBJ2-7, with D perhaps matching TRBD1 or TRBD2 (6 bases each). From germline, CDR1 is SGHDT and CDR2 YYEEEE. Trimming took off 1 base at V and 0 bases at J, with 11 bases between the two ends. The CDR3 has 15 residues. The CDR3 region has the DNA TGTGCCAGCAGCTTGAGGGGGGAGACCTCCTACGAGCAGTACTTC. It encodes CASSLRGETSYEQYF.

This clonotype was recorded a few times. The rearrangement uses TRBV5-1 and TRBJ2-1, with D perhaps matching TRBD2 (6 bases). This CDR3 comprises 15 residues. CDR1 is SGHRS and CDR2 is YFSETQ in the germline V gene. Trimming removed 0 bases from V and 6 bases from J, with 13 bases in between. The DNA for the CDR3 is TGCGCCAGCAGCTTGGGACACGGAGGGTCCAATGAGCAGTTCTTC. It yields the protein CASSLGHGGSNEQFF.

V usage is TRBV27 and J usage is TRBJ1-5, with D tentatively TRBD1 (5 bases). Germline lookup yields CDR1 MNHEY and CDR2 SMNVEV (reference sequence). This CDR3 comprises 14 residues. V lost 2 bases and J 7 bases, leaving 12 bases between the germline ends. CDR3 coding DNA: TGTGCCAGCAGTTTAGCAGGGACGATGCAGCCCCAGCATTTT. This gives the protein CASSLAGTMQPQHF.

The sample holds many counts of this clonotype. This rearrangement joins TRBV10-3 to TRBJ2-2; D is unresolved. The CDR3 runs to 15 residues. The V end was cut by 8 bases, the J end by 2 bases, with 15 bases between. CDR1 and CDR2 from the germline V gene are ENHRY and SYGVKD. DNA for the CDR3: TGTGCCATCCAAGACCCGGACCTTAACACCGGGGAGCTGTTTTTT. It encodes CAIQDPDLNTGELFF.

The chain employs TRBV5-1 and TRBJ2-3, with 8 bases matching TRBD1. Trimming removed 3 bases from V and 3 bases from J; junction bases left unmatched: 6. Germline V gene data show CDR1 as SGHRS and CDR2 as YFSETQ. The CDR3 is 15 residues long. The CDR3 reads CASSSTGADTDTQYF. CDR3 in DNA: TGCGCCAGCAGCTCGACAGGGGCCGATACAGATACGCAGTATTTT.

The V and J genes are TRBV30 and TRBJ1-1; no firm D call. V lost 2 bases and J 11 bases, leaving 12 bases between the germline ends. The CDR3 extends over 11 amino acids. The germline V gene encodes CDR1 GTSNPN and CDR2 SVGIG (reference sequence). For the CDR3, the DNA is TGTGCCTGGAGTTCTTCCTCGGGCGCTTTCTTT. Residues: CAWSSSSGAFF.

The sample holds many counts of this clonotype. J is TRBJ1-3 and V is TRBV20-1, with TRBD1 identical over 7 bases. V lost 1 base and J lost 0; bases outside the gene matches: 3. Germline CDR1 is DFQATT and CDR2 is SNEGSKA (reference sequence). The CDR3 totals 15 residues. The CDR3 spells CSARAQGTSGNTIYF. DNA for the CDR3: TGCAGTGCTAGAGCACAGGGGACCTCTGGAAACACCATATATTTT.